Each of the 23 T cell receptor beta chains below was sequenced from the same sample in a study of blood T cells in healthy people across ages (dated by TCRdb to the mid-2010s). Library preparation was by 5' RACE. Sequencing took place on an Illumina HiSeq 2500. The second PCR ran for about 7 to 11 cycles and used a J-beta primer mix along with a sample-barcoded 5' primer. TCRdb handled the public reads itself, with Q25 trimming in fastp and clone calling in MiXCR, and kept productive beta chains. Every entry covers one CDR3 protein and lists the most common genes and DNA from its rows. The sample yields 450,000 to 700,000 distinct CDR3 sequences; 27% were counted once. 15% to 20% of the sample is in the top ten clones. Sample: blood. The receptors originated from a woman in her 70s in good health.

The CDR3 DNA is TGTGCCAGCAGCTTGTATTTCCTTACAGAAGAGACCCAGTACTTC. Protein: CASSLYFLTEETQYF. The rearrangement joins TRBV5-6 to TRBJ2-5; D unresolved. CDR3 length: 15 amino acids. In germline, CDR1 is SGHDT, CDR2 YYEEEE. Deletions cut 1 base from V and 3 bases from J, with 13 bases between.

The J gene is TRBJ1-1, the V gene TRBV14; D is unresolved. Germline loops: CDR1 SGHDN, CDR2 FVKESK. The CDR3 spans 14 residues. Trimming left V 5 bases short and J 0 bases short, with 10 bases between. Written as DNA, the CDR3 is TGTGCCAGCAGCTCCAAAGGCGTGAACACTGAAGCTTTCTTT. Its translation is CASSSKGVNTEAFF.

This clonotype was found a few times. The chain joins TRBV14 to TRBJ2-1; D is ambiguous. V was trimmed by 3 bases and J by 6 bases, leaving 12 bases between them. The CDR3 contains 14 residues. Per germline, CDR1 SGHDN and CDR2 FVKESK. CDR3 bases: TGTGCCAGCAGCCATCACACAAACCCCAATGAGCAGTTCTTC. Translation gives CASSHHTNPNEQFF.

The rearrangement uses TRBV5-1 and TRBJ1-1, with a weak D call TRBD1 (6 bases). Germline V gene lookup returns CDR1 SGHRS and CDR2 YFSETQ. The CDR3 sequence is 15 residues long. Trimming took 8 bases from V and 1 from J, leaving 18 bases between them. For the CDR3, the DNA is TGCGCCAGTAGCCAACGGCCGGGACAGAACACTGAAGCTTTCTTT. It yields the protein CASSQRPGQNTEAFF.

The chain links TRBV6-5 to TRBJ2-5, with D possibly TRBD2 on 6 matching bases. From germline, CDR1 is MNHEY and CDR2 SVGAGI. The V end lost 6 bases, the J end lost 5 bases, and 19 bases lay between the germline ends. The CDR3 consists of 15 residues. The CDR3 sequence is CASSPSAGPWETQYF. CDR3 in DNA: TGTGCCAGCAGCCCTTCAGCGGGTCCATGGGAGACCCAGTACTTC.

The V call is TRBV10-3, the J call TRBJ2-1, with 8 bases that match TRBD2. CDR1 and CDR2 from the germline V gene are ENHRY and SYGVKD. V gave up 2 bases and J gave up 0 bases; unmatched junction bases: 3. The CDR3 loop spans 16 amino acids. CDR3 nucleotides: TGTGCCATCAGTGAGCCCCGGGGGGGCTCCTACAATGAGCAGTTCTTC. This translates into CAISEPRGGSYNEQFF.

This clonotype was counted a few times. The junction and the germline gene differ at one end; a read error may be behind it. The V gene is TRBV2, the J gene TRBJ1-5, with TRBD1 as a possible D gene (5 bases). Germline CDR1 and CDR2: SNHLY and FYNNEI. The CDR3 has 18 residues. CDR3 coding DNA: TGTGCCAGCAGTGAAGCTACTACGCTAAGGGACCGCAATCAGCCTCAGCATTTT. Protein product: CASSEATTLRDRNQPQHF.

In this sample, this clonotype turned up a few times. The J gene is TRBJ1-4, the V gene TRBV5-1; no definite D call. The CDR3 runs to 16 residues. V was cut by 4 bases and J by 5 bases, with 18 bases left in between. CDR1 and CDR2 from the germline V gene are SGHRS and YFSETQ. As DNA, the CDR3 is TGCGCCAGCAGCACGGACCCGAACAGACCCAATGAAAAACTGTTTTTT. It codes for CASSTDPNRPNEKLFF.

A few counts support this clonotype. V is TRBV7-2 and J is TRBJ2-4; maybe TRBD2 (6 bases). Germline V lookup: CDR1 SGHTA, CDR2 FQGNSA. This CDR3 comprises 16 residues. V lost 5 bases and J 0 bases, leaving 14 bases between the germline ends. CDR3 nucleotides: TGTGCCAGCAGCGAGGGGACTCGTCTAGCCAAAAACATTCAGTACTTC. Its translation: CASSEGTRLAKNIQYF.

This clonotype was seen more than once but under ten times. The V gene is TRBV4-1, the J gene TRBJ1-3; D is unresolved. CDR1 is MGHRA, CDR2 YSYEKL, per germline. Trimming took off 0 bases at V and 0 bases at J, with 6 bases between the two ends. The CDR3 consists of 15 residues. The CDR3: CASSQDSASGNTIYF. In DNA, the CDR3 is TGCGCCAGCAGCCAAGACAGTGCCTCTGGAAACACCATATATTTT.

This chain joins TRBV28 and TRBJ1-1; D possibly corresponds to TRBD1 (5 bases). Germline loops: CDR1 MDHEN, CDR2 SYDVKM. Trimming cost V 3 bases and J 7 bases, with 21 bases left between them. CDR3 length: 16 amino acids. CDR3 DNA: TGTGCCAGCAGTTTTCGGCGGGGGTTAGGTAGTATTGAAGCTTTCTTT. This sequence encodes CASSFRRGLGSIEAFF.

This clonotype was found many times. The V and J genes are TRBV3-1 and TRBJ2-7; D unclear. The CDR3 runs to 11 residues. Germline lookup yields CDR1 LGHDT and CDR2 YNNKEL (reference sequence). Trimming cost V 3 bases and J 4 bases, with 4 bases left between them. As DNA, the CDR3 is TGTGCCAGCAGCCAGGGTTACGAGCAGTACTTC. This encodes CASSQGYEQYF.

The chain employs TRBV15 and TRBJ2-1; 9 nucleotides match TRBD1. CDR3 size: 14 residues. V gave up 5 bases and J gave up 6 bases; unmatched junction bases: 5. CDR1 is LNHNV and CDR2 is YYDKDF in the germline V gene (reference sequence). CDR3 in DNA: TGTGCCACCAGCGTCGGGACAGGGCCCAATGAGCAGTTCTTC. Protein product: CATSVGTGPNEQFF.

A few counts support this clonotype. The V gene is TRBV7-2, the J gene TRBJ2-5; a weak D match, TRBD2 (7 bases). The CDR3 is 15 amino acids. Germline CDR1 and CDR2: SGHTA and FQGNSA. V lost 0 bases, J lost 5 bases, and 13 bases lay in between. The CDR3 spells CASSLAWGGRETQYF. The CDR3, as DNA: TGTGCCAGCAGCTTAGCATGGGGGGGCAGGGAGACCCAGTACTTC.

The chain couples TRBV27 to TRBJ2-3, with TRBD1 identical over 7 bases. The CDR3 length is 15 residues. Germline-derived CDR1 and CDR2 are MNHEY and SMNVEV (reference sequence). V was pared by 5 bases and J by 2 bases, with 7 bases of the junction left unmatched. CDR3 amino acids: CASSAWDSYTDTQYF. Written as DNA, the CDR3 is TGTGCCAGCAGTGCCTGGGACAGTTACACAGATACGCAGTATTTT.

A remark on this clonotype: At one of its ends the junction is not consistent with the germline gene, which may arise from a read error. This chain's CDR3 is CTSSLDRGEQYF. The CDR3 DNA is TGTACCAGCAGCTTAGACCGGGGCGAGCAGTACTTC. This chain uses TRBV7-6 with TRBJ2-7, with a weak D call TRBD2 (5 bases). CDR1 and CDR2 from the germline V gene are SGHVS and FNYEAQ. The CDR3 length is 12 residues. The whole variable domain, filled in from reference TRBV7-6 and TRBJ2-7, reads GAGVSQSPRYKVTKRGQDVALRCDPISGHVSLYWYRQALGQGPEFLTYFNYEAQQDKSGLPNDRFSAERPEGSISTLTIQRTEQRDSAMYRCTSSLDRGEQYFGPGTRLTVT.

In its sample, this clonotype was seen a few times. The CDR3 DNA follows: TGTGCCAGCTCACCGATAAAACTAGCGGGAGAGACCCAGTACTTC. It is translated as CASSPIKLAGETQYF. The rearrangement joins TRBV18 to TRBJ2-5, with 9 bases lining up with TRBD2. The CDR3 runs to 15 residues. J gave up 4 bases and V 3 bases, and 6 bases lay outside the gene matches. CDR1 and CDR2 (germline): KGHSH, LQKENI.

This clonotype was counted only a few times. J is TRBJ1-1 and V is TRBV12-3 or TRBV12-4; D might be TRBD1 (5 bases). This CDR3 has 14 amino acids. V was clipped by 5 bases and J by 5 bases, with 15 bases between them. As DNA, the CDR3 is TGTGCCAGCAGTACCCAGGGTGGGCGAACTGAAGCTTTCTTT. This sequence encodes CASSTQGGRTEAFF.

This chain connects TRBV5-5 to TRBJ1-4; 10 bases map to TRBD1. CDR1 is SGHKS and CDR2 is YYEKEE in the germline V gene (reference sequence). CDR3 length equals 15 residues. V lost 1 base and J lost 8; bases outside the gene matches: 5. CDR3 bases: TGTGCCAGCAGCTTGTCCGGGACAGGGGTCGAAAAACTGTTTTTT. This sequence encodes CASSLSGTGVEKLFF.

This clonotype turned up a few times. The gene calls are TRBV6-5 and TRBJ1-1; no clear D. The CDR3 has 15 residues. Germline values: CDR1 MNHEY, CDR2 SVGAGI. Trimming took off 0 bases at V and 7 bases at J, with 15 bases between the two ends. The CDR3 DNA follows: TGTGCCAGCAGTTACTCGGGTTCCTACCAGGTTGAAGCTTTCTTT. Protein sequence: CASSYSGSYQVEAFF.

This clonotype was picked up a small number of times. The V call is TRBV6-2 or TRBV6-3, the J call TRBJ2-2; 7 nucleotides line up with TRBD1. Germline V lookup: CDR1 MNHEY, CDR2 SVGEGT. The CDR3 extends over 16 amino acids. With V trimmed by 6 bases and J by 6 bases, 13 bases remained unmatched. The CDR3 region is CASRPDRSGSAGELFF. CDR3 bases: TGTGCCAGCAGACCGGACAGGAGCGGAAGTGCCGGGGAGCTGTTTTTT.

V gene TRBV25-1 combines with J gene TRBJ2-1, with 11 bases that match TRBD1. V lost 3 bases and J lost 7; bases outside the gene matches: 8. The V gene's germline CDR1 is MGHDK and CDR2 SYGVNS. The CDR3 length is 16 residues. In nucleotides, the CDR3 is TGTGCCAGCAGTGACGCCGGGGGACAGGGGGGTAATGAGCAGTTCTTC. This translates into CASSDAGGQGGNEQFF. Supplemented by reference TRBV25-1 and TRBJ2-1, the full variable domain reads EADIYQTPRYLVIGTGKKITLECSQTMGHDKMYWYQQDPGMELHLIHYSYGVNSTEKGDLSSESTVSRIRTEHFPLTLESARPSHTSQYLCASSDAGGQGGNEQFFGPGTRLTVL.

This clonotype has more than one count but fewer than ten. The rearrangement uses TRBV5-4 and TRBJ2-5; 8 nucleotides line up with TRBD2. CDR1 and CDR2 from the germline V gene are SGHNT and YYREEE (reference sequence). Germline trimming cut 4 bases from V and 0 bases from J; bases unmatched to any gene: 11. The CDR3 covers 17 residues. CDR3 nucleotide sequence: TGTGCCAGCAGCAGTAGCGGGGTTGGACAGTACCAAGAGACCCAGTACTTC. Amino acids: CASSSSGVGQYQETQYF.